Listed below are T cell receptor beta chains from one sample, sequenced in a study of blood T cell repertoires in COVID-19. Data came from immunoSEQ multiplex PCR; TCRdb stores just in-frame clones and leaves some out. The table lists around 130,000 clones, about 85% of them singletons, with approximately 2% in the top ten. The material sequenced was peripheral blood. These receptor sequences come from a man aged 65 to 79 with acute or convalescent COVID-19. Each CDR3 is given with its conserved first and last residue. D genes are given only for firm matches. Where a row states a size, it is once, few, many or the class of an expanded clone; other rows omit it.

j_call v_call d_call clone_size cdr3_nt cdr3_aa
TRBJ1-2 TRBV5-1 - - TGCGCCAGCAGCTTGGATGGACAGACCTCTACCTTC CASSLDGQTSTF
TRBJ2-5 TRBV3-1/TRBV3-2 - - TGTGCCAGCAGCCTACGGAGGAGAGAGACCCAGTACTTC CASSLRRRETQYF
TRBJ1-6 TRBV28 - - TGTGCCAGCAGTTTAAGCAGGAGGAATTCACCCCTCCACTTT CASSLSRRNSPLHF
TRBJ1-1 TRBV20-1 - - TGCAGTGCTAGTTTATGGGGGGTTTCAGCTTTCTTT CSASLWGVSAFF
TRBJ2-1 TRBV11-2 TRBD2 - TGTGCCAGCAGTGGCGGGGGACCCGCCTACAATGAGCAGTTCTTC CASSGGGPAYNEQFF
TRBJ1-1 TRBV6-1 TRBD1 - TGTGCCAGCAGTGAAAACAGGGGCACTGAAGCTTTCTTT CASSENRGTEAFF
TRBJ1-2 TRBV3-1/TRBV3-2 - - TGTGCCAGCAGCCAAGGCCTTGCTGGACAGAAGCCTAACTATGGCTACACCTTC CASSQGLAGQKPNYGYTF
TRBJ1-1 TRBV5-4 - - TGTGCCAGCAGCTCGCAGGGGAACACTGAAGCTTTCTTT CASSSQGNTEAFF
TRBJ2-1 TRBV5-1 TRBD2 - TGCGCCAGCAGCTTGGTCTTGAGCGGGGGATACAATGAGCAGTTCTTC CASSLVLSGGYNEQFF
TRBJ1-4 TRBV3-1/TRBV3-2 - - TGTGCCAGCAGCCAAGACGGTAGGAGGCTGTTTTTT CASSQDGRRLFF
TRBJ2-2 TRBV5-1 TRBD1 few TGCGCCAGCCGGCCTGGGACAGCCACCGGGGAGCTGTTTTTT CASRPGTATGELFF
TRBJ2-2 TRBV18 TRBD1 few TGTGCCAGCTCACCACTCGGGACAGGGGTCACCGGGGAGCTGTTTTTT CASSPLGTGVTGELFF
TRBJ1-5 TRBV7-9 TRBD1 - TGTGCCAGCAGCTCAAGCCGGACAGGGGGTCAGCCCCAGCATTTT CASSSSRTGGQPQHF
TRBJ1-5 TRBV3-1/TRBV3-2 - few TGTGCCAGCAGCCCGTCCTTTAGCAATCAGCCCCAGCATTTT CASSPSFSNQPQHF
TRBJ2-3 TRBV7-3 - - TGTGCCAGCAGCTTAAATTGGGGGCCAGGCACAGATACGCAGTATTTT CASSLNWGPGTDTQYF
TRBJ1-3 TRBV9 - - TGTGCCAGCAGCGTAGGTGGCTCCTCTGGAAACACCATATATTTT CASSVGGSSGNTIYF
TRBJ2-2 TRBV18 TRBD2 - TGTGCCAGCTCACCGACTAGCGGGGTACCTACCGGGGAGCTGTTTTTT CASSPTSGVPTGELFF
TRBJ1-6 TRBV27 TRBD1 - TGTGCCAGCAGTCTGCGGGACAGACTAAATTCACCCCTCCACTTT CASSLRDRLNSPLHF
TRBJ1-1 TRBV5-1 - - TGCGCCAGCAGCAACTTAGCGGGGAGGACTGAAGCTTTCTTT CASSNLAGRTEAFF
TRBJ1-4 TRBV4-1 - - TGCGCCAGCAGCCACTTACTTCCCAGGGCCGCCGCAACTAATGAAAAACTGTTTTTT CASSHLLPRAAATNEKLFF
TRBJ1-6 TRBV5-1 TRBD1 - TGCGCCAGCAGCCCCCGTGGGGACAGAAATTCACCCCTCCACTTT CASSPRGDRNSPLHF
TRBJ1-6 TRBV18 - - TGTGCCAGCTCACAAGGAACAGGGTCAAATTCACCCCTCCACTTT CASSQGTGSNSPLHF
TRBJ2-7 TRBV7-2 TRBD2 - TGTGCCAGCAGCTTAACCGGGACTAGCGGGGGCCTCTACGAGCAGTACTTC CASSLTGTSGGLYEQYF
TRBJ2-1 TRBV9 TRBD2 - TGTGCCAGCAGCCTACAATGGGGGGGCTCCTACAATGAGCAGTTCTTC CASSLQWGGSYNEQFF
TRBJ1-1 TRBV5-1 TRBD1 few TGCGCCAGCAGCTCAGGGGGAGCCACTGAAGCTTTCTTT CASSSGGATEAFF
TRBJ2-3 TRBV24-1 TRBD1 - TGTGCCACCAGTGATGGACAGGGTAAGGATACGCAGTATTTT CATSDGQGKDTQYF
TRBJ1-3 TRBV18 - - TGTGCCAGCTCACCCAAACAGGGCTCTGGAAACACCATATATTTT CASSPKQGSGNTIYF
TRBJ1-1 TRBV3-1/TRBV3-2 TRBD1 - TGTGCCAGCAGCCAATGGTCAGGGGGCGAAGGTACTGAAGCTTTCTTT CASSQWSGGEGTEAFF
TRBJ1-5 TRBV6-5 TRBD1 - TGTGCCAGCAGTTCGACAGGGGGCGGCAATCAGCCCCAGCATTTT CASSSTGGGNQPQHF
TRBJ1-2 TRBV10-3 - - TGTGCCATCAGTGACCCAGGGCATGGCTACACCTTC CAISDPGHGYTF
TRBJ2-2 TRBV5-1 TRBD2 - TGCGCCAGCAGTTGGGGTGGGACTAGCGAAAACACCGGGGAGCTGTTTTTT CASSWGGTSENTGELFF
TRBJ1-1 TRBV28 - - TGTGCCAGCAGTTTAGGGGGGGTCGGGAACACTGAAGCTTTCTTT CASSLGGVGNTEAFF